These 2 T cell receptor beta chains were all obtained from the same sample, sequenced in a study of T cell responses to AZD1222 COVID-19 vaccine (dated by TCRdb to the early 2020s). The library relied on the immunoSEQ multiplex PCR assay. TCRdb limited this immuneACCESS table to in-frame rearrangements with V and J called. A share of clones is missing; checked studies link under half to unresolved V genes, and the rest is unexplained. This sample comprises fewer than 150,000 clones, about nine tenths of them detected only once. The ten largest clonotypes hold about 14% of the sample. The time point label, as the study defines it: baseline before first vaccination. The sample consisted of peripheral blood, taken on day 0 of AZD1222 vaccination. The receptors shown here come from an adult in good health.

Here the CDR3 reads CATSGTSGLEQYF. CDR3 nucleotides: TGCGCCACCTCCGGGACTAGCGGGCTCGAGCAGTACTTC. The V gene is TRBV10-2, the J gene TRBJ2-7; 12 nucleotides match TRBD2. The CDR3 length is 13 residues. V was clipped by 10 bases and J by 6 bases; unmatched bases: 7. Germline CDR1 reads WSHSY; CDR2 reads SAAADI.

In this sample, this clone turned up once. The chain recombines TRBV4-1 with TRBJ1-1, with D uncertain. V was clipped by 0 bases and J by 5 bases, with 1 base between them. The CDR3 runs to 11 residues. The germline gives CDR1 MGHRA, CDR2 YSYEKL. The CDR3 DNA reads TGCGCCAGCAGCCAAGAGACTGAAGCTTTCTTT. Its translation is CASSQETEAFF.